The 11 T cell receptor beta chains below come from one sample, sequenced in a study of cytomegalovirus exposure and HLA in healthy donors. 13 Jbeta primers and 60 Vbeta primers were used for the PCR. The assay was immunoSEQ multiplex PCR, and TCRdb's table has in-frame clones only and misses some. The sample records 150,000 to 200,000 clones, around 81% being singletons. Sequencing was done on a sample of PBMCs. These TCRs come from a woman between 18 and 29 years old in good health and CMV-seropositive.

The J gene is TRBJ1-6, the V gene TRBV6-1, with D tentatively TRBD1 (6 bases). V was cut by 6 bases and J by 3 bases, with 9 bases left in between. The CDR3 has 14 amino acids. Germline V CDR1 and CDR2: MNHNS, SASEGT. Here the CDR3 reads CASSTGNYNSPLHF. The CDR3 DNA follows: TGTGCCAGCAGCACAGGGAACTATAATTCACCCCTCCACTTT.

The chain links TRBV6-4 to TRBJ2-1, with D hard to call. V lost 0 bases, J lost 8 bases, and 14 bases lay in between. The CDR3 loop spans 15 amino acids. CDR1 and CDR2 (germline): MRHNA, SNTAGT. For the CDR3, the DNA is TGTGCCAGCAGTGACTCGTCCGATTCGGTAGATGAGCAGTTCTTC. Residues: CASSDSSDSVDEQFF.

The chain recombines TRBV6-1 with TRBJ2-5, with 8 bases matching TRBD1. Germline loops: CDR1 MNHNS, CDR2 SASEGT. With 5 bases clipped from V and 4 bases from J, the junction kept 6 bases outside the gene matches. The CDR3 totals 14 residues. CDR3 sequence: CASSSRTGIETQYF. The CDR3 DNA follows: TGTGCCAGCAGTTCCAGGACAGGGATAGAGACCCAGTACTTC.

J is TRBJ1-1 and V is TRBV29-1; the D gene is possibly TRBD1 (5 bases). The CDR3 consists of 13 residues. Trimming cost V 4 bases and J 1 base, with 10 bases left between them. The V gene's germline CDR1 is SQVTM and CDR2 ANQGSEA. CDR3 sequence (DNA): TGCAGCGTTGGCGGGGGAAAGAACACTGAAGCTTTCTTT. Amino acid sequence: CSVGGGKNTEAFF. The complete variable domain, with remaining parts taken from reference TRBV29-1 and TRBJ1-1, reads SAVISQKPSRDICQRGTSLTIQCQVDSQVTMMFWYRQQPGQSLTLIATANQGSEATYESGFVIDKFPISRPNLTFSTLTVSNMSPEDSSIYLCSVGGGKNTEAFFGQGTRLTVV.

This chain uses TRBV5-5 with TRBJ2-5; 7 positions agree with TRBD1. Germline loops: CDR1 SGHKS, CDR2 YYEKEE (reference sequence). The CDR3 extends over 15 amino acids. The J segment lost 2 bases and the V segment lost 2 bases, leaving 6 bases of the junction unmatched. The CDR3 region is CASSFSPTGQETQYF. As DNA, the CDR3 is TGTGCCAGCAGCTTCTCCCCGACAGGGCAAGAGACCCAGTACTTC.

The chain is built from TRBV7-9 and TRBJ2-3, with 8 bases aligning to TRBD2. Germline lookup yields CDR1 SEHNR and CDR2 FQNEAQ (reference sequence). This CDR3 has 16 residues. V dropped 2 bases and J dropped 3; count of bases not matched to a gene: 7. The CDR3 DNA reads TGTGCCAGCAGCTTAACGGCGGGGGGTCTGACAGATACGCAGTATTTT. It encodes CASSLTAGGLTDTQYF.

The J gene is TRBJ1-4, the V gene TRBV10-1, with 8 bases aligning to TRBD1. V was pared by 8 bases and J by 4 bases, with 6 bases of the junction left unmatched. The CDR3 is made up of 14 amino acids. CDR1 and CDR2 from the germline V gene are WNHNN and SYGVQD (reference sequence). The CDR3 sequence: CASSRTGINEKLFF. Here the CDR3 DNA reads TGCGCCAGCTCGAGGACAGGGATTAATGAAAAACTGTTTTTT.

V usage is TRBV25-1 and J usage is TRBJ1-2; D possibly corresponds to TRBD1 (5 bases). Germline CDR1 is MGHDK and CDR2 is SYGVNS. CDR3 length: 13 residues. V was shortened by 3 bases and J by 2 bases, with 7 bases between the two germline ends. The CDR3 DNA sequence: TGTGCCAGCAGTGAGACAGAAAACTATGGCTACACCTTC. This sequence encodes CASSETENYGYTF.

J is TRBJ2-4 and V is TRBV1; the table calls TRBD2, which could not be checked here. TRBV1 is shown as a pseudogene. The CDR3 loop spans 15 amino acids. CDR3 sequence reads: CTSSRNGGTKNIQYF. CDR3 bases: TGCACCAGCAGCCGGAACGGGGGAACCAAAAACATTCAGTACTTC.

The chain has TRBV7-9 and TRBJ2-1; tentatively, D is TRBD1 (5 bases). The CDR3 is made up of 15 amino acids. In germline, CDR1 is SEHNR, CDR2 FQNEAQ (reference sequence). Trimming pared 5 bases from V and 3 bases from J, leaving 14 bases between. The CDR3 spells CASSPPDSYYNEQFF. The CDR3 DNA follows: TGTGCCAGCAGCCCGCCCGACAGCTACTACAATGAGCAGTTCTTC.

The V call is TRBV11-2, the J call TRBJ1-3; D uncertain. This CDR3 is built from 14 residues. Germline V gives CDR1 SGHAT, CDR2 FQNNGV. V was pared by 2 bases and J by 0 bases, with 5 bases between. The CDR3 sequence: CASSLSHSGNTIYF. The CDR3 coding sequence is TGTGCCAGCAGCTTATCCCACTCTGGAAACACCATATATTTT.